This T cell receptor (beta chain) stems from a study of T cell changes during pregnancy in multiple sclerosis. This clone was found once. The germline CDR1 and CDR2 sequences are LGHNA and YSLEER. CDR3 length equals 18 residues. Trimming removed 4 bases from V and 2 bases from J, with 23 bases in between. Produced via immunoSEQ multiplex PCR; TCRdb's table is partial and in-frame only. The sample lists tens of thousands of clones, around 90% occurring once. The J gene is TRBJ2-5, the V gene TRBV4-3; possible D gene TRBD2, 5 bases. This material consisted of peripheral blood, taken in the second trimester of pregnancy. The TCR was taken from a female donor with multiple sclerosis, enrolled in a pregnancy study. The CDR3 DNA follows: TGCGCCAGCAGCCGATACCCCTGGGGAGCCAGCTCACAAGAGACCCAGTACTTC. It yields the protein CASSRYPWGASSQETQYF.